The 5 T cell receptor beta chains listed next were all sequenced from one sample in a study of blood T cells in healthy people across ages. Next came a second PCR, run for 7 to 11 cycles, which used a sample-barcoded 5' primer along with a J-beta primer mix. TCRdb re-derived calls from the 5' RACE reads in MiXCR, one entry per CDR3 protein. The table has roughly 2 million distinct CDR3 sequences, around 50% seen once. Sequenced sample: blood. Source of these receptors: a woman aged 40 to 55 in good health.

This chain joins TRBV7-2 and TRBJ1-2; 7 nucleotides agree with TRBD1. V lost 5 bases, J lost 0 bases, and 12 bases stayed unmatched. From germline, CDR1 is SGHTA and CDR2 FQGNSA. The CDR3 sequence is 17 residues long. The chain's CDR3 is CASSRRQGDSTNYGYTF. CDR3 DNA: TGTGCCAGCAGCCGCCGACAGGGTGACTCAACTAACTATGGCTACACCTTC.

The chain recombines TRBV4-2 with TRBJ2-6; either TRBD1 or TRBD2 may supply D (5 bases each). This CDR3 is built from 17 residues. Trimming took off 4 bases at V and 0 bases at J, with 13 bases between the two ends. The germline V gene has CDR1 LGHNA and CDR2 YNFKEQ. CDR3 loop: CASSLRDVNSGANVLTF. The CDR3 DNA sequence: TGTGCCAGCAGCCTACGGGACGTCAACTCTGGGGCCAACGTCCTGACTTTC.

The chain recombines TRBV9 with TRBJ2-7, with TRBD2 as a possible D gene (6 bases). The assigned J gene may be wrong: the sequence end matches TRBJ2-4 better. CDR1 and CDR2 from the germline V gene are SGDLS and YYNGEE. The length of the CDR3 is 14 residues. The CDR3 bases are TGTGCCAGCAGCCCTCTGGTGGGAGGAGACATTCAGTACTTC. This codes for CASSPLVGGDIQYF.

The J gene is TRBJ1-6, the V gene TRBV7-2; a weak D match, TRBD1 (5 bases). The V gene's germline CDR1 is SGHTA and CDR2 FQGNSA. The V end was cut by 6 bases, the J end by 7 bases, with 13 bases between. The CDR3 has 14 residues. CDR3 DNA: TGTGCCAGCAGGGGCAGGGATTTGAATTCACCCCTCCACTTT. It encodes CASRGRDLNSPLHF.

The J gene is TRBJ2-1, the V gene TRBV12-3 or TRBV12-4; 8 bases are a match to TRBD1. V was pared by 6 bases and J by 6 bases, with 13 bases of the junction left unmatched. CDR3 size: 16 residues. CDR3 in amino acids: CASRKRTGQRVNEQFF. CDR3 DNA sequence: TGTGCCAGCAGGAAAAGGACAGGGCAAAGGGTCAATGAGCAGTTCTTC.